The rows below give T cell receptor beta chains drawn from one sample of a study of T cells in Graves' hyperthyroidism and ophthalmopathy. Via MiXCR, TCRdb re-called the multiplex PCR reads, giving one row per CDR3 protein. The sample carries about 270,000 distinct CDR3 sequences, less than 30% recorded once. The specimen sequenced was blood. These receptors were taken from a man between 35 and 55 years old with Graves' hyperthyroidism that later progressed to Graves' ophthalmopathy. CDR3s include the opening cysteine and the closing phenylalanine or tryptophan. Each record gives: J gene, clone size, D gene, V gene, CDR3 DNA, CDR3 protein. The D gene is left open where the match is weak. Some rows have no size entry. The others give once, few or many, or a class for an expanded clone.

J: TRBJ2-2
size: many
D: TRBD2
V: TRBV6-5
DNA: TGTGCCAGCAGTTACCAGCGGGAGAGCCCCACCGGGGAGCTGTTTTTT
CDR3: CASSYQRESPTGELFF

J: TRBJ2-7
size: many
D: -
V: TRBV5-1
DNA: TGCGCCAGCAGCTTGGAGGGGGCCTACGAGCAGTACTTC
CDR3: CASSLEGAYEQYF

J: TRBJ2-6
size: many
D: -
V: TRBV24-1
DNA: TGTGCCACCAGTTTAGGGACCGGGGCCAACGTCCTGACTTTC
CDR3: CATSLGTGANVLTF

J: TRBJ1-2
size: many
D: -
V: TRBV29-1
DNA: TGCAGCGTTGGAAAGGCGGGCGGCCCGAGGGATGGCTACACCTTC
CDR3: CSVGKAGGPRDGYTF

J: TRBJ2-3
size: -
D: -
V: TRBV20-1
DNA: TGCAGTGCTAGAGTATCCGGGACTTCAGATACGCAGTATTTT
CDR3: CSARVSGTSDTQYF

J: TRBJ2-2
size: many
D: -
V: TRBV28
DNA: TGTGCCAGCAGTTTAAACAGGAGGATCGGGGAGCTGTTTTTT
CDR3: CASSLNRRIGELFF

J: TRBJ2-7
size: few
D: TRBD2
V: TRBV12-3/TRBV12-4
DNA: TGTGCCAGCAGCCCCACAACTAGCGGTAACTACGAGCAGTACTTC
CDR3: CASSPTTSGNYEQYF

J: TRBJ2-7
size: -
D: TRBD1
V: TRBV7-2
DNA: TGTGCCAGCACCTACTCGAGACAGGGGGCAGGGGAGCAGTACTTC
CDR3: CASTYSRQGAGEQYF

J: TRBJ1-2
size: -
D: -
V: TRBV28
DNA: TGTGCCAGCAGCTCCGGCGGAGGACAGTATGGCTACACCTTC
CDR3: CASSSGGGQYGYTF

J: TRBJ2-5
size: many
D: TRBD2
V: TRBV12-3/TRBV12-4
DNA: TGTGCCAGCTCCCACGCCCTAGCGGGAGTGGGAGAGACCCAGTACTTC
CDR3: CASSHALAGVGETQYF

J: TRBJ2-5
size: many
D: TRBD2
V: TRBV24-1
DNA: TGTGCCACCAGTGATGGGACTAGCGGGAGCGGAGAGACCCAGTACTTC
CDR3: CATSDGTSGSGETQYF

J: TRBJ2-2
size: few
D: TRBD2
V: TRBV9
DNA: TGTGCCAGCAGCCCCAACCGGCTAGCGGGATCTGTCACCGGGGAGCTGTTTTTT
CDR3: CASSPNRLAGSVTGELFF

J: TRBJ1-1
size: many
D: -
V: TRBV20-1
DNA: TGCAGTGCTAGAGCCCGGACGGCTACCTTCATGAACACTGAAGCTTTCTTT
CDR3: CSARARTATFMNTEAFF

J: TRBJ1-2
size: many
D: -
V: TRBV6-5
DNA: TGTGCCAGCAGCCGTGGACCCATCTATGGCTACACCTTC
CDR3: CASSRGPIYGYTF

J: TRBJ2-2
size: many
D: -
V: TRBV11-1
DNA: TGTGCCAGCAGCCCTCGTGTGGCAGGGCGCACCGGGGAGCTGTTTTTT
CDR3: CASSPRVAGRTGELFF

J: TRBJ2-5
size: many
D: TRBD1
V: TRBV7-9
DNA: TGTGCCAGCAGTCAAACCGGGACAGGGGGAGAGACCCAGTACTTC
CDR3: CASSQTGTGGETQYF

J: TRBJ2-5
size: -
D: TRBD2
V: TRBV4-1
DNA: TGCGCCAGCAGCCCGCAACTGGGACTAGCGGGAGCGGGGGAGACCCAGTACTTC
CDR3: CASSPQLGLAGAGETQYF

J: TRBJ2-7
size: many
D: TRBD2
V: TRBV29-1
DNA: TGCAGCGTTGTTGGCGGGAGGGCCTACGAGCAGTACTTC
CDR3: CSVVGGRAYEQYF

J: TRBJ2-7
size: many
D: -
V: TRBV11-2
DNA: TGTGCCAGCAGCACACGGGAGCTAGGGGACGAGCAGTACTTC
CDR3: CASSTRELGDEQYF

J: TRBJ2-4
size: many
D: TRBD2
V: TRBV7-2
DNA: TGTGCCAGCAGCTTCAGCGGGAGTGCCAAAAACATTCAGTACTTC
CDR3: CASSFSGSAKNIQYF

J: TRBJ1-2
size: -
D: -
V: TRBV12-3/TRBV12-4
DNA: TGTGCCAGCAGCCCGGGGACCACATCGGCGTATGGCTACACCTTC
CDR3: CASSPGTTSAYGYTF

J: TRBJ2-5
size: once
D: -
V: TRBV12-3/TRBV12-4
DNA: TGTGCCAGCAGTGAAGGTGGGCTCCAAGAGACCCAGTACTTC
CDR3: CASSEGGLQETQYF

J: TRBJ1-5
size: -
D: TRBD1
V: TRBV30
DNA: TGTGCCTGGAGTTTGACAGGGCTACAGCCCCAGCATTTT
CDR3: CAWSLTGLQPQHF

J: TRBJ2-7
size: -
D: -
V: TRBV12-3/TRBV12-4
DNA: TGTGCCAGCAGTTCGTGGGACTTCACGGGCGAGCAGTACTTC
CDR3: CASSSWDFTGEQYF

J: TRBJ1-2
size: many
D: -
V: TRBV30
DNA: TGTGCCTGGTCAGGGAATGGCTATGGCTACACCTTC
CDR3: CAWSGNGYGYTF

J: TRBJ2-7
size: -
D: -
V: TRBV6-1
DNA: TGTGCCAGCAGCCCCGTTGGGGGGCCCTACGAGCAGTACTTC
CDR3: CASSPVGGPYEQYF

J: TRBJ2-7
size: many
D: -
V: TRBV6-1
DNA: TGTGCCAGTACACTTTTATCAGGGATGTCCTACGAGCAGTACTTC
CDR3: CASTLLSGMSYEQYF

J: TRBJ1-2
size: many
D: TRBD1
V: TRBV20-1
DNA: TGCAGTGCTAGATTAACGACAGGGCCCGACTACTATGGCTACACCTTC
CDR3: CSARLTTGPDYYGYTF

J: TRBJ2-5
size: -
D: -
V: TRBV6-1
DNA: TGTGCCAGCAGTGAAGGGGCGTGGGCAGCCCAAGAGACCCAGTACTTC
CDR3: CASSEGAWAAQETQYF

J: TRBJ1-5
size: many
D: TRBD1
V: TRBV6-1
DNA: TGTGCCAGCAGTCGTAGACAGGGTGATCAGCCCCAGCATTTT
CDR3: CASSRRQGDQPQHF

J: TRBJ1-2
size: -
D: -
V: TRBV12-3/TRBV12-4
DNA: TGTGCCAGCAGTCCGGTGGGGCTCAACTATGGCTACACCTTC
CDR3: CASSPVGLNYGYTF

J: TRBJ2-5
size: many
D: TRBD2
V: TRBV20-1
DNA: TGCAGTGTAGGAGGTCTGGGGGGGGTGGCTGAGACCCAGTACTTC
CDR3: CSVGGLGGVAETQYF

J: TRBJ1-1
size: -
D: TRBD1
V: TRBV28
DNA: TGTGCCAGCAGTCCCCACCAGGGGGGCACTGAAGCTTTCTTT
CDR3: CASSPHQGGTEAFF

J: TRBJ1-1
size: -
D: -
V: TRBV29-1
DNA: TGCAGCGTTCGATTGTTGAACCATAACACTGAAGCTTTCTTT
CDR3: CSVRLLNHNTEAFF

J: TRBJ1-2
size: many
D: -
V: TRBV11-2
DNA: TGTGCCAGCAGCTTAGAAGCTACCAGGTCCTTCTATGGCTACACCTTC
CDR3: CASSLEATRSFYGYTF

J: TRBJ1-2
size: many
D: -
V: TRBV12-3/TRBV12-4
DNA: TGTGCCAGCAGACTGGGGCCGTCCTATGGCTACACCTTC
CDR3: CASRLGPSYGYTF

J: TRBJ1-2
size: -
D: -
V: TRBV19
DNA: TGTGCCAGTAGTATAAGTTGGGGTGATGGCTACACCTTC
CDR3: CASSISWGDGYTF

J: TRBJ1-1
size: many
D: -
V: TRBV27
DNA: TGTGCCAGCAGTTTCGGGGTTGCGAACACTGAAGCTTTCTTT
CDR3: CASSFGVANTEAFF

J: TRBJ2-5
size: many
D: -
V: TRBV4-1
DNA: TGCGCCAGCAGCCAAGTGTTGTCAGAGACCCAGTACTTC
CDR3: CASSQVLSETQYF

J: TRBJ2-7
size: -
D: TRBD2
V: TRBV4-3
DNA: TGCGCCAGCAGCCGCGGGAGGAGTCAGTACGAGCAGTACTTC
CDR3: CASSRGRSQYEQYF

J: TRBJ2-7
size: few
D: TRBD1
V: TRBV20-1
DNA: TGCAGTGCTAGGGCCAGGGACAGACTCTCCTACGAGCAGTACTTC
CDR3: CSARARDRLSYEQYF

J: TRBJ1-5
size: -
D: -
V: TRBV6-2/TRBV6-3
DNA: TGTGCCAGCAGACCACTGGGGGTAATTCAGCCCCAGCATTTT
CDR3: CASRPLGVIQPQHF

J: TRBJ2-2
size: -
D: -
V: TRBV10-1
DNA: TGCGCCAGCAGCCGGGATTCAGCGAACACCGGGGAGCTGTTTTTT
CDR3: CASSRDSANTGELFF

J: TRBJ1-5
size: many
D: -
V: TRBV7-2
DNA: TGTGCCAGCAGCTTAGCGCTGTCCAGCCGAAGCAATCAGCCCCAGCATTTT
CDR3: CASSLALSSRSNQPQHF

J: TRBJ1-3
size: many
D: -
V: TRBV4-1
DNA: TGCGCCAGCAGCCAAGACAGAGTCCTAAACACCATATATTTT
CDR3: CASSQDRVLNTIYF

J: TRBJ2-2
size: many
D: -
V: TRBV7-9
DNA: TGTGCCAGCAGCGCTAGACAGGTCGTAGGGGAGCTGTTTTTT
CDR3: CASSARQVVGELFF

J: TRBJ2-7
size: many
D: -
V: TRBV7-8
DNA: TGTGCCAGCGGCAGGAGTTCCCTTTACGAGCAGTACTTC
CDR3: CASGRSSLYEQYF

J: TRBJ2-4
size: -
D: -
V: TRBV28
DNA: TGTGCCAGCAGTTTAGTGCCGGACAGCAAAAACATTCAGTACTTC
CDR3: CASSLVPDSKNIQYF

J: TRBJ1-1
size: many
D: -
V: TRBV3-1
DNA: TGTGCCAGCAGCCAAGTCAGGGGAGCTTTCTTT
CDR3: CASSQVRGAFF

J: TRBJ2-7
size: -
D: -
V: TRBV11-2
DNA: TGTGCCAGCAGCTTAGTATGGGATGCCGAGCAGTACTTC
CDR3: CASSLVWDAEQYF

J: TRBJ2-7
size: -
D: -
V: TRBV27
DNA: TGTGCCAGCAGTTTATCTTCACTAGTCCACGAGCAGTACTTC
CDR3: CASSLSSLVHEQYF

J: TRBJ2-5
size: -
D: -
V: TRBV4-1
DNA: TGCGCCAGCAGCCAAACGACAGCTCAAGAGACCCAGTACTTC
CDR3: CASSQTTAQETQYF

J: TRBJ1-3
size: -
D: -
V: TRBV10-3
DNA: TGTGCCATCATGGGGGGCAACTCTGGAAACACCATATATTTT
CDR3: CAIMGGNSGNTIYF

J: TRBJ1-1
size: many
D: -
V: TRBV5-1
DNA: TGCGCCAGCAGCTTTTGGCCAAGGTGGGACACTGAAGCTTTCTTT
CDR3: CASSFWPRWDTEAFF